The present T cell receptor beta chain was sequenced within a study of CD8 T cells in Susac syndrome. The authors reverse transcribed roughly 0.5 to 1 ug RNA with random hexamers. TCRdb reprocessed the immunoSEQ multiplex PCR reads via MiXCR and lists one record per CDR3 protein. The profile shows about 190,000 distinct CDR3 sequences, approximately 93% of them singletons. Sequencing targeted TCR beta in blood CD8+ and CD4+ T cells. Negative magnetic isolation gave CD8+ and CD4+ cells; FACS enriched CD8+ TEMRA. The germline V gene has CDR1 SGHTA and CDR2 FQGTGA. The CDR3 has 13 residues. Trimming left V 0 bases short and J 5 bases short, with 7 bases between.

The genes are TRBV7-3 and TRBJ1-1, with D possibly TRBD1 on 5 matching bases. Sequenced: CD4+ T cells from PBMCs. This clonotype was sampled from a human donor in good health. This CDR3 reads CASSLTGVTEAFF. In DNA, the CDR3 is TGTGCCAGCAGCTTAACGGGGGTGACTGAAGCTTTCTTT.